This T cell receptor (beta chain) was obtained from a study of T-cell memory formation after mild COVID-19. Across the study: In these data, TCR clusters were largely donor specific.

This clonotype was detected only a few times. Its antigen remains unknown. Germline CDR1 and CDR2: SGHRS and YFSETQ. V lost 0 bases and J lost 3, with 4 bases in between. The CDR3 is 13 residues long. TCRdb analysed the 5' RACE reads with MiXCR anew, one entry per CDR3 protein. Of some 68,000 distinct CDR3 sequences in the sample, approximately 16% are singletons; the top ten hold around 31%. Findings and caveats of the study: Clones that shrank (day 15 to 85) were balanced CD4/CD8, whereas later expanders leaned CD4+. Contracting CD4+ clones sat mainly in CM and EM; CD8+ in EMRA. The authors left the SARS-CoV-2 specificity of second-wave clones peaking on day 37 unconfirmed.

This chain uses TRBV5-1 with TRBJ1-5; D is uncertain. Sequencing was performed on PBMCs or a T cell subset sorted from them (not recorded which). This TCR was sampled from an adult woman who had mild COVID-19 (a few samples of this study predate the infection). Cell type and time point are not known. CDR3 DNA: TGCGCCAGCAGCTTGGCACCCAATCAGCCCCAGCATTTT. Its translation: CASSLAPNQPQHF. Full variable domain (missing parts from reference TRBV5-1 and TRBJ1-5): KAGVTQTPRYLIKTRGQQVTLSCSPISGHRSVSWYQQTPGQGLQFLFEYFSETQRNKGNFPGRFSGRQFSNSRSEMNVSTLELGDSALYLCASSLAPNQPQHFGDGTRLSIL.